The present entry profiles one TCR beta chain with its context. Clones were sequenced by immunoSEQ multiplex PCR, and TCRdb holds only the in-frame ones, with some missing. The profile shows some 120,000 clones, around 92% of them singletons. Germline V CDR1 and CDR2: MDHEN, SYDVKM. This CDR3 spans 13 amino acids. Unmatched junction bases numbered 3, after V lost 6 bases and J lost 7 bases. This specimen comes from a study of T cell responses to AZD1222 COVID-19 vaccine. This TCR came from an adult in good health. The chain links TRBV28 to TRBJ2-1, with 10 bases fitting TRBD2. The sample consisted of peripheral blood, taken on day 0 of AZD1222 vaccination. The CDR3 loop reads CASRAGGLNEQFF. The CDR3 region has the DNA TGTGCCAGCAGAGCGGGAGGGTTGAATGAGCAGTTCTTC. Full variable domain (outside the CDR3, taken from reference TRBV28 and TRBJ2-1): DVKVTQSSRYLVKRTGEKVFLECVQDMDHENMFWYRQDPGLGLRLIYFSYDVKMKEKGDIPEGYSVSREKKERFSLILESASTNQTSMYLCASRAGGLNEQFFGPGTRLTVL.